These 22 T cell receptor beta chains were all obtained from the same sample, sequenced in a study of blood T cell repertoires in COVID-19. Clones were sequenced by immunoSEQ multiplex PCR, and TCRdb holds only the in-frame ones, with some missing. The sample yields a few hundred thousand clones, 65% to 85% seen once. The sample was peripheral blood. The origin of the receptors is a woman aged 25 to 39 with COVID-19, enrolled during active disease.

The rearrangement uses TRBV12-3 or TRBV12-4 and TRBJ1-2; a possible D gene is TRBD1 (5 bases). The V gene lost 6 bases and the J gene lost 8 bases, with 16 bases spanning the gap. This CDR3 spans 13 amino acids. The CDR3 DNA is TGTGCCAGCAGGCTAGCGGCAGGGTACGGCTACACCTTC. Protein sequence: CASRLAAGYGYTF.

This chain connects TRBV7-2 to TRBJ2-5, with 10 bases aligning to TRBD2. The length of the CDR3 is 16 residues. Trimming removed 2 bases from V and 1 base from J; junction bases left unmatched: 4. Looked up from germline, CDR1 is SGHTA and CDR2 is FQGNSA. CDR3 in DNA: TGTGCCAGCAGCTTAAAACTAGCGGGACTCCAAGAGACCCAGTACTTC. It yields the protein CASSLKLAGLQETQYF.

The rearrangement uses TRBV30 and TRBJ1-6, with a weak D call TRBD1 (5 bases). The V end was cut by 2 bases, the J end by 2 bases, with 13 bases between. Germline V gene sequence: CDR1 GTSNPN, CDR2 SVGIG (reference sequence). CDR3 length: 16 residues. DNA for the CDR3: TGTGCCTGGAGTAGGAGGGGAAGAACCTATAATTCACCCCTCCACTTT. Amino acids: CAWSRRGRTYNSPLHF.

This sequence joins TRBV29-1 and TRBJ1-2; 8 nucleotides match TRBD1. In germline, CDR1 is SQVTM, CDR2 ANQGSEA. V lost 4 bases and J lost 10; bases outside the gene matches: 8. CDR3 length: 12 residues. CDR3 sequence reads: CSVGTGSDSYTF. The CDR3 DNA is TGCAGCGTTGGGACAGGGAGCGACTCCTACACCTTC.

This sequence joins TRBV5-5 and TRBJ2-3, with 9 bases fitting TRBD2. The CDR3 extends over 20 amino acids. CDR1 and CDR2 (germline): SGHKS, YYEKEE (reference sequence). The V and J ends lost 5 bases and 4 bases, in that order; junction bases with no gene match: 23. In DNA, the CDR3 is TGTGCCAGCAGAAGGCATACAGGGATAGTTGGGACTAGCCGCCCAGATACGCAGTATTTT. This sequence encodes CASRRHTGIVGTSRPDTQYF.

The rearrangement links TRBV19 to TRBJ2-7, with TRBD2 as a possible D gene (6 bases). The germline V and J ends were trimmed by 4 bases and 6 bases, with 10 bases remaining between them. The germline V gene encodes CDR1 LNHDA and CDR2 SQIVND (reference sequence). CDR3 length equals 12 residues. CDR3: CASSRGTGEQYF. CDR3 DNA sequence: TGTGCCAGTAGTAGGGGGACTGGCGAGCAGTACTTC.

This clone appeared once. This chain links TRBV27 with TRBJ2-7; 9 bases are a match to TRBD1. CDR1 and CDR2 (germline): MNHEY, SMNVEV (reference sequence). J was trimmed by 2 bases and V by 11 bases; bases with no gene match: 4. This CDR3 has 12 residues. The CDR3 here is CAAGTGTYEQYF. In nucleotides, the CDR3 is TGTGCCGCCGGGACAGGGACCTACGAGCAGTACTTC.

The chain's CDR3 is CASSQDPGLNGNTIYF. CDR3 nucleotides: TGTGCCAGCAGCCAAGATCCGGGTTTGAATGGAAACACCATATATTTT. J is TRBJ1-3 and V is TRBV4-2; D is ambiguous. The CDR3 length is 16 residues. V was shortened by 0 bases and J by 3 bases, with 12 bases between the two germline ends. CDR1 and CDR2 (germline): LGHNA, YNFKEQ.

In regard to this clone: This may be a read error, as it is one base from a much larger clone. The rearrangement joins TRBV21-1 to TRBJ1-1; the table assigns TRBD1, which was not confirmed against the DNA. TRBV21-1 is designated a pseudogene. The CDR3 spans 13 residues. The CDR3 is CASSLTGNTEAFF. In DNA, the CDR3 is TGTGCCAGCAGCCTCACAGGTAACACTGAAGCTTTCTTT.

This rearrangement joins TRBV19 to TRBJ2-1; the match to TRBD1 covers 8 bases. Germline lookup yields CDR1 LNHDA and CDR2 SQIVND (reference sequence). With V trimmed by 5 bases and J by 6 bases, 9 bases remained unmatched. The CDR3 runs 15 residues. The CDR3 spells CASSAPGGRINEQFF. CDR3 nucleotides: TGTGCCAGTAGTGCCCCAGGGGGCCGGATCAATGAGCAGTTCTTC.

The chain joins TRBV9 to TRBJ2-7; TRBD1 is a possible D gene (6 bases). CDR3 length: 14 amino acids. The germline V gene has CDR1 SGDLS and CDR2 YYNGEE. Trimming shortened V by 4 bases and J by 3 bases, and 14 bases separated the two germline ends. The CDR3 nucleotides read TGTGCCAGCAGCCTTAGACAGGCCGACTACGAGCAGTACTTC. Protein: CASSLRQADYEQYF.

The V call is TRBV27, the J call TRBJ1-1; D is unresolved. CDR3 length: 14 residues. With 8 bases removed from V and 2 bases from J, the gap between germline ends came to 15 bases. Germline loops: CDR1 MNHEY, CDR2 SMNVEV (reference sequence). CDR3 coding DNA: TGTGCCAGCCTATCCCATGGTAACAACACTGAAGCTTTCTTT. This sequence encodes CASLSHGNNTEAFF.

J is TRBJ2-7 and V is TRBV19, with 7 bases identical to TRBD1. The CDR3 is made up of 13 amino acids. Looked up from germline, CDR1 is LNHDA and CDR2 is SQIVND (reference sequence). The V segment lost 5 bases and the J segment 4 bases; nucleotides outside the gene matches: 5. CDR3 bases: TGTGCCAGTAGTCGTACAGGGGTTTACGAGCAGTACTTC. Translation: CASSRTGVYEQYF.

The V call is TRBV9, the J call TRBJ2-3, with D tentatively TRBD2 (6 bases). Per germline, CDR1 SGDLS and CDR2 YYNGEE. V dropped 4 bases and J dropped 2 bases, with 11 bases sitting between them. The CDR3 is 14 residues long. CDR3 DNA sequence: TGTGCCAGCAGCCCAGGGAGGAACACAGATACGCAGTATTTT. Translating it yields CASSPGRNTDTQYF.

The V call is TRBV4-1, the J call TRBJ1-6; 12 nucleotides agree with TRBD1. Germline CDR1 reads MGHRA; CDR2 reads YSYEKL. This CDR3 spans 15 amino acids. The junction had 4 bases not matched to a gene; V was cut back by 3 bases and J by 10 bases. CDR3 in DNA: TGCGCCAGCAGCCATTACGGGACAGGGGGCTCACCCCTCCACTTT. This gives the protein CASSHYGTGGSPLHF.

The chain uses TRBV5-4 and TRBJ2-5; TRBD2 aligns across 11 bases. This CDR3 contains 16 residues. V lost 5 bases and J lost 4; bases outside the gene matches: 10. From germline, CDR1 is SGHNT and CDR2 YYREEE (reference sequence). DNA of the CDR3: TGTGCCAGCAGACGTAGCGGGGGGGGAAGAAGAGAGACCCAGTACTTC. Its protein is CASRRSGGGRRETQYF.

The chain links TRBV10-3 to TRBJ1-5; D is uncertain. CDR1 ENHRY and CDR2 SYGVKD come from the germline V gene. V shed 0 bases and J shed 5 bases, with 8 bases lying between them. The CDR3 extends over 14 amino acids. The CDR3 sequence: CAISESRPHQPQHF. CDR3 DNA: TGTGCCATCAGTGAGTCGAGGCCCCATCAGCCCCAGCATTTT.

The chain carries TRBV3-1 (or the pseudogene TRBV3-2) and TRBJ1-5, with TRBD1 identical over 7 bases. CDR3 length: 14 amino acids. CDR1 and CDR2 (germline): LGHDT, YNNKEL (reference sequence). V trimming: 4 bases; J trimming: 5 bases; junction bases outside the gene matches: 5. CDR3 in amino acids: CASSLQGRYQPQHF. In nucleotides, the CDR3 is TGTGCCAGCAGCCTACAGGGGCGATATCAGCCCCAGCATTTT.

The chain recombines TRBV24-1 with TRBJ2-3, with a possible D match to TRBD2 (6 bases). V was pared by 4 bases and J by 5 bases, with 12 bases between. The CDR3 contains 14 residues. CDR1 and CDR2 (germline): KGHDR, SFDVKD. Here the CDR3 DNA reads TGTGCCACCAGTGAACCCGGGAGTTTAGATACGCAGTATTTT. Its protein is CATSEPGSLDTQYF.

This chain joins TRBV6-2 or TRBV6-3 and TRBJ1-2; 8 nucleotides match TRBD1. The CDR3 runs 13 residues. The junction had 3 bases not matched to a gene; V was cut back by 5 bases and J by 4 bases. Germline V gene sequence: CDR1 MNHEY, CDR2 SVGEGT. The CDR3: CASSQGAAYGYTF. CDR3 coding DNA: TGTGCCAGCAGTCAGGGGGCGGCCTATGGCTACACCTTC.

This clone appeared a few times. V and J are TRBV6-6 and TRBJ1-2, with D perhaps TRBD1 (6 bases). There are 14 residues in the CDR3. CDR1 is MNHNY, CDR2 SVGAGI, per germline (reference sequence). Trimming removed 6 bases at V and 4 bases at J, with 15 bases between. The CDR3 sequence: CASRETGSSYGYTF. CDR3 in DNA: TGTGCCAGCAGGGAAACAGGGTCGAGCTATGGCTACACCTTC.

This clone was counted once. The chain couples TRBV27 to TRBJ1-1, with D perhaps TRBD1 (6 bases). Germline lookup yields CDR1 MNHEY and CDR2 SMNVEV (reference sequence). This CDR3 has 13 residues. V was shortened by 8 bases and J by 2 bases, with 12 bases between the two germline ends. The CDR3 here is CASATGTNTEAFF. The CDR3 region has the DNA TGTGCCAGCGCGACAGGTACTAACACTGAAGCTTTCTTT.